These 9 T cell receptor beta chains were all obtained from the same sample, sequenced in a study of CD8+ T cells in alopecia areata. It was cDNA, reverse transcribed from extracted RNA, that served as the sequencing template. Generated by immunoSEQ multiplex PCR, the TCRdb table keeps only in-frame clones and is missing some. The sample includes approximately 280,000 clones, none of them occurring once. After pooling, cutaneous lymph node cells were sorted with CD4, CD8alpha, NKG2D, NKG2ACE and other markers. Sequencing was done on a sample of CD4+ T cells sorted from a lymph node. All receptors come from a C3H/HeJ mouse with alopecia areata. Strain haplotype at MHC: H2-k.

Notes on this clone: Gene names and germline refer to mouse. The read halts 4 residues ahead of the CDR3 end, with the missing end drawn from the germline J gene. The gene calls are TRBV1 and TRBJ1-2; a weak D match, TRBD1 (5 bases). Germline V gene data show CDR1 as NSQYPW and CDR2 as LRSPGD (reference sequence). The CDR3 has 14 amino acids. V lost 3 bases to trimming and J lost 4 bases, with 12 bases between them. The covered CDR3 bases are TGCACCTGCAGTGCCCAGGGCCGGGGCTCC. Amino acids: CTCSAQGRGS. In full, the CDR3 reads CTCSAQGRGSDYTF.

There are a few counts of this clone. Gene names and germline refer to mouse. From the germline J gene comes the end of the CDR3, since the read stops 4 residues before it. In the same sample, other DNA sequences code for this CDR3. The chain links TRBV13-1 to TRBJ1-2; D might be TRBD1 (6 bases). CDR3 size: 13 residues. Trimming stripped 6 bases from V and 0 bases from J, with 9 bases between. The V gene's germline CDR1 is NSHNY and CDR2 SYGAGN. CDR3 sequence: CASKQGANSDYTF. The CDR3 DNA, read in part, is TGTGCCAGCAAACAGGGAGCAAACTCC.

With respect to this clone: Gene names refer to mouse genes. The read gets to within 4 residues of the CDR3 end, and the germline J gene fills in the rest. The chain links TRBV13-2 to TRBJ2-3; 7 bases agree with TRBD2. This CDR3 region has 14 residues. Germline CDR1 and CDR2: NNHNN and SYGAGS (reference sequence). Trimming removed 2 bases from V and 3 bases from J; junction bases left unmatched: 3. Here the CDR3 reads CASGEAWGAETLYF. CDR3 bases read: TGTGCCAGCGGTGAGGCCTGGGGGGCAGAA.

On this clone: Mouse germline and gene names are used. The read falls 4 residues short of the CDR3 end, and the missing part is taken from the germline J gene. The chain couples TRBV19 to TRBJ2-3, with TRBD2 identical over 8 bases. The J segment lost 3 bases and the V segment lost 2 bases, leaving 5 bases of the junction unmatched. Germline lookup yields CDR1 FNHDT and CDR2 SITEND (reference sequence). The CDR3 contains 15 residues. The CDR3 spells CASSIKRGGAETLYF. CDR3 DNA (partial): TGTGCCAGCAGTATCAAACGGGGGGGCGCAGAA.

Comment on this clone: Gene names are mouse gene names. Coverage ceases 4 residues before the CDR3 finishes, and the germline J gene fills in the end. V usage is TRBV29 and J usage is TRBJ2-1; 10 positions match TRBD1. CDR3 size: 14 residues. Germline V gives CDR1 MSHET, CDR2 SYDVDS. V shed 7 bases, J shed 5 bases, and the junction held 5 bases outside the gene matches. The CDR3 sequence is CASKTGTGDAEQFF. Partial CDR3 DNA: TGTGCTAGCAAGACCGGGACAGGGGATGCT. The full variable domain, its missing parts supplied by reference TRBV29 and TRBJ2-1, is DMKVTQMPRYLIKRMGENVLLECGQDMSHETMYWYRQDPGLGLQLIYISYDVDSNSEGDIPKGYRVSRKKREHFSLILDSAKTNQTSVYFCASKTGTGDAEQFFGPGTRLTVL.

There are a few counts of this clone. The gene names given are mouse names. The covered CDR3 bases are TGTGCCAGCAGCCAAGATTCAGGAGCAAACTCC. Translation gives CASSQDSGANS. The entire CDR3 is CASSQDSGANSDYTF. The chain employs TRBV5 and TRBJ1-2; D gene ambiguous. The missing CDR3 end, 4 residues past where the read stops, is filled in from the germline J gene. Germline V gene data show CDR1 as LGHNA and CDR2 as YNLKQL (reference sequence). Trimming stripped 0 bases from V and 0 bases from J, with 8 bases between. This CDR3 region has 15 residues.

As for this clone: The gene names given are mouse names. The read terminates 4 residues ahead of where the CDR3 ends, so the germline J gene completes it. Distinct nucleotide sequences in the sample also encode this CDR3. The chain recombines TRBV31 with TRBJ2-7; 11 bases match TRBD2. Germline V gene lookup returns CDR1 GKSSPN and CDR2 SITVG. The CDR3 length is 13 residues. CDR3 DNA (partial): TGTGCCTGGAGTCTACTGGGGGGGCAT. Its protein is CAWSLLGGH. The CDR3, in full, reads CAWSLLGGHEQYF.

On this clone itself: Gene names are the mouse ones. The read halts 4 residues ahead of the CDR3 end, with the missing end drawn from the germline J gene. The sample carries other DNA sequences with the same CDR3. This chain connects TRBV1 to TRBJ2-5; no reliable D call. Looked up from germline, CDR1 is NSQYPW and CDR2 is LRSPGD (reference sequence). The CDR3 loop spans 12 amino acids. The part of the CDR3 DNA that was read is TGCACCTGCAGTGCCGCAGGTGAC. It translates to CTCSAAGD. From start to end, the CDR3 is CTCSAAGDTQYF.

Comments on this clone: The listed genes are named as in mouse. The CDR3 end lies 4 residues beyond the end of the read and is filled in from the germline J gene. The gene calls are TRBV5 and TRBJ1-2; D is perhaps TRBD1 (6 bases). The V end was cut by 0 bases, the J end by 3 bases, with 11 bases between. This CDR3 region has 15 residues. CDR1 is LGHNA and CDR2 is YNLKQL in the germline V gene (reference sequence). The covered CDR3 bases are TGTGCCAGCAGCCAAGAGGGCAGGGGAGACTCC. It encodes CASSQEGRGDS. The CDR3, in full, reads CASSQEGRGDSDYTF.